Below are 18 T cell receptor beta chains sequenced from a single sample in a study of blood T cells in healthy people across ages. It was with a sample-barcoded 5' primer and a J-beta primer mix that a second PCR of roughly 7 to 12 cycles was run. Via MiXCR, TCRdb re-called the 5' RACE reads, giving one row per CDR3 protein. In the table there are 1.5 million to 2 million distinct CDR3 sequences, more than 35% of which are singletons. Sample: blood. The receptors come from a human donor in good health.

V usage is TRBV20-1 and J usage is TRBJ2-5; possible D gene TRBD2, 5 bases. Germline V lookup: CDR1 DFQATT, CDR2 SNEGSKA (reference sequence). V lost 5 bases to trimming and J lost 7 bases, with 14 bases between them. CDR3 length: 12 amino acids. Here the CDR3 DNA reads TGCAGTGCTTCCCGGGAAGGTGGGACCCAGTACTTC. This sequence encodes CSASREGGTQYF.

A word on this clonotype: A single base separates this from a much larger clone, so it may be a read error. The V and J genes are TRBV29-1 and TRBJ2-1; 9 bases match TRBD1. The CDR3 runs 13 residues. The trim removed 6 bases at V and 8 bases at J, leaving 8 bases unmatched. Germline lookup yields CDR1 SQVTM and CDR2 ANQGSEA. This CDR3 is CSVKGTGSDEQFF. The CDR3 DNA follows: TGCAGCGTAAAAGGGACAGGGAGCGATGAGCAGTTCTTC.

The chain couples TRBV6-5 to TRBJ1-1; the D gene is possibly TRBD1 (5 bases). In germline, CDR1 is MNHEY, CDR2 SVGAGI. This CDR3 has 13 amino acids. V lost 7 bases, J lost 11 bases, and 20 bases lay in between. The CDR3 DNA follows: TGTGCCAGCACCAGGGACCCCAGGTCGAAGGCTTTCTTT. Translating it yields CASTRDPRSKAFF.

The chain employs TRBV6-6 and TRBJ1-2; 12 bases align to TRBD1. V shed 6 bases, J shed 8 bases, and the junction held 13 bases outside the gene matches. In germline, CDR1 is MNHNY, CDR2 SVGAGI (reference sequence). This CDR3 is 16 amino acids long. The CDR3 nucleotides are TGTGCCAGCAGACCCGGGACAGGGGGCTCGTGGCGGGGCTACACCTTC. Its translation: CASRPGTGGSWRGYTF.

This clonotype has a handful of counts. This chain links TRBV12-3 or TRBV12-4 with TRBJ2-7, with 7 bases matching TRBD1. V shed 4 bases and J 2 bases; nucleotides not matched to a gene: 14. There are 17 residues in the CDR3. The CDR3 nucleotides read TGTGCCAGCAGTTCCACGACTCTGACAGGGTTGGCCTACGAGCAGTACTTC. This gives the protein CASSSTTLTGLAYEQYF.

This clonotype came up a few times. This sequence joins TRBV5-1 and TRBJ2-3; D possibly matches TRBD1 or TRBD2 (6 bases each). V lost 3 bases to trimming and J lost 1 base, with 12 bases between them. The length of the CDR3 is 15 residues. In germline, CDR1 is SGHRS, CDR2 YFSETQ. The CDR3 DNA reads as TGCGCCAGCAGCTGGAACAGGGAGGGCACAGATACGCAGTATTTT. Residues: CASSWNREGTDTQYF.

J is TRBJ1-1 and V is TRBV10-3; 11 bases are a match to TRBD1. After removal of 6 bases from V and 1 base from J, the junction contained 1 base not matched to a gene. This CDR3 has 14 residues. CDR1 is ENHRY, CDR2 SYGVKD, per germline. The chain's CDR3 is CAIRGTGGNTEAFF. DNA of the CDR3: TGTGCCATCAGGGGGACAGGGGGGAACACTGAAGCTTTCTTT.

This rearrangement joins TRBV20-1 to TRBJ1-2; possible D gene TRBD1, 6 bases. The germline V gene has CDR1 DFQATT and CDR2 SNEGSKA (reference sequence). The CDR3 is 14 amino acids. The V gene lost 6 bases and the J gene lost 3 bases, with 17 bases spanning the gap. The CDR3 DNA is TGCAGTGCCAAACAGGGCCCGGGGGACTATGGCTACACCTTC. This codes for CSAKQGPGDYGYTF.

This clonotype turned up a few times. The chain couples TRBV6-5 to TRBJ1-2; D gene ambiguous. This CDR3 contains 13 residues. Germline lookup yields CDR1 MNHEY and CDR2 SVGAGI. V lost 0 bases, J lost 6 bases, and 8 bases lay in between. In DNA, the CDR3 is TGTGCCAGCAGTTACTCAGGGTTCCATGGCTACACCTTC. This gives the protein CASSYSGFHGYTF.

The rearrangement links TRBV7-2 to TRBJ1-2; D perhaps matches TRBD1 (5 bases). Looked up from germline, CDR1 is SGHTA and CDR2 is FQGNSA. V was trimmed by 3 bases and J by 2 bases, leaving 13 bases between them. This CDR3 spans 15 amino acids. CDR3 sequence reads: CASSLVVGGNYGYTF. Written as DNA, the CDR3 is TGTGCCAGCAGCTTGGTGGTCGGGGGGAACTATGGCTACACCTTC.

This clonotype was counted only a few times. This chain joins TRBV20-1 and TRBJ2-5; 7 bases line up with TRBD2. The CDR3 totals 14 residues. V was clipped by 1 base and J by 5 bases; unmatched bases: 7. Germline values: CDR1 DFQATT, CDR2 SNEGSKA (reference sequence). In nucleotides, the CDR3 is TGCAGTGCTAGAGGTGGGCAGGGAGGGGAGACCCAGTACTTC. Translated: CSARGGQGGETQYF.

The chain uses TRBV6-5 and TRBJ2-5; weak D call: TRBD2 (5 bases). CDR1 is MNHEY, CDR2 SVGAGI, per germline. The CDR3 runs to 13 residues. Trimming shortened V by 2 bases and J by 9 bases, and 13 bases separated the two germline ends. In nucleotides, the CDR3 is TGTGCCAGCAGTTACGGCTTGGCGGGTGCCCAGTACTTC. Translated, it gives CASSYGLAGAQYF.

At least ten counts were recorded for this clonotype. J is TRBJ2-6 and V is TRBV4-3; D is ambiguous. The V gene's germline CDR1 is LGHNA and CDR2 YSLEER. The CDR3 runs to 16 residues. V dropped 3 bases and J dropped 2 bases, with 11 bases sitting between them. The CDR3 loop reads CASSQAGYAGANVLTF. The CDR3 DNA reads TGCGCCAGCAGCCAGGCCGGGTATGCTGGGGCCAACGTCCTGACTTTC.

This clonotype was seen just once. CDR3 sequence (DNA): TGTGCCAGCAGCCAAGAGGGGACCCTGCGGTTCTTC. It is translated as CASSQEGTLRFF. The chain couples TRBV4-2 to TRBJ2-1; possibly TRBD1 or TRBD2 for D (5 bases each). The CDR3 sequence is 12 residues long. V was pared by 0 bases and J by 15 bases, with 12 bases between. Germline V gene lookup returns CDR1 LGHNA and CDR2 YNFKEQ.

The CDR3 nucleotides read TGTGCCAGCAGCTCGAACGACAGGGGGTACGAGCAGTACTTC. This codes for CASSSNDRGYEQYF. The chain combines TRBV11-2 with TRBJ2-7, with 9 positions matching TRBD1. CDR3 length equals 14 residues. V was pared by 4 bases and J by 4 bases, with 5 bases of the junction left unmatched. Per the germline V gene, CDR1 is SGHAT and CDR2 is FQNNGV.

V gene TRBV7-2 combines with J gene TRBJ2-3; TRBD2 agrees at 10 bases. V lost 3 bases and J lost 4; bases outside the gene matches: 10. Germline V lookup: CDR1 SGHTA, CDR2 FQGNSA. The CDR3 consists of 17 residues. CDR3 amino acids: CASSLLAGVRRSDTQYF. The DNA for the CDR3 is TGTGCCAGCAGCTTGCTAGCGGGGGTGCGGAGGTCAGATACGCAGTATTTT.

This clonotype was counted between two and nine times. The CDR3 region is CASSRAGTGGLNEQFF. CDR3 nucleotide sequence: TGCGCCAGCAGCCGAGCCGGGACAGGGGGCTTGAATGAGCAGTTCTTC. The V gene is TRBV5-1, the J gene TRBJ2-1, with TRBD1 matching 12 bases. CDR3 length: 16 residues. Germline trimming cut 4 bases from V and 7 bases from J; bases unmatched to any gene: 9. From germline, CDR1 is SGHRS and CDR2 YFSETQ.

This clonotype was observed a handful of times. The gene calls are TRBV27 and TRBJ2-3; D is uncertain. The V gene's germline CDR1 is MNHEY and CDR2 SMNVEV (reference sequence). V was shortened by 3 bases and J by 2 bases, with 18 bases between the two germline ends. CDR3 length: 17 amino acids. This CDR3 is CASSLMTPYRVTDTQYF. The CDR3 DNA is TGTGCCAGCAGTTTGATGACGCCTTATAGGGTCACAGATACGCAGTATTTT.